A single sample gave rise to the 15 T cell receptor beta chains below, sequenced in a study of radiotherapy plus CTLA-4 blockade in lung cancer. The table came from immunoSEQ multiplex PCR; TCRdb's copy has only in-frame clones and leaves some out. Of about 68,000 clones in the sample, roughly 85% were seen once. The starting material was peripheral blood, obtained from a patient treated with radiotherapy plus ipilimumab. The receptors come from a human donor with non-small cell lung cancer who had a complete response to radiotherapy plus ipilimumab.

The gene calls are TRBV7-2 and TRBJ1-5, with 9 bases identical to TRBD1. CDR1 and CDR2 from the germline V gene are SGHTA and FQGNSA. Trimming took 4 bases from V and 5 from J; bases not matched to a gene: 9. The CDR3 is made up of 16 amino acids. CDR3 protein: CASSSVTGGFDQPQHF. The CDR3, as DNA: TGTGCCAGCAGCTCCGTGACAGGGGGTTTTGATCAGCCCCAGCATTTT.

CDR3 sequence reads: CASSQSQTSMAFF. The CDR3 DNA follows: TGTGCCAGCAGCCAAAGTCAGACCTCGATGGCTTTCTTT. This chain links TRBV14 with TRBJ1-1; D gene ambiguous. Trimming stripped 2 bases from V and 11 bases from J, with 15 bases between. Germline CDR1 reads SGHDN; CDR2 reads FVKESK. This CDR3 has 13 amino acids. Complete variable domain (other parts from reference TRBV14 and TRBJ1-1): EAGVTQFPSHSVIEKGQTVTLRCDPISGHDNLYWYRRVMGKEIKFLLHFVKESKQDESGMPNNRFLAERTGGTYSTLKVQPAELEDSGVYFCASSQSQTSMAFFGQGTRLTVV.

The genes are TRBV5-1 and TRBJ1-5, with 8 bases matching TRBD1. The CDR3 consists of 15 residues. J lost 4 bases, V lost 0 bases, and 3 bases had no gene match. Germline V gene data show CDR1 as SGHRS and CDR2 as YFSETQ. Here the CDR3 reads CASSLDGQGNQPQHF. The CDR3 DNA reads as TGCGCCAGCAGCTTGGACGGACAGGGAAATCAGCCCCAGCATTTT.

The rearrangement links TRBV4-1 to TRBJ2-5; TRBD2 aligns across 7 bases. The CDR3 contains 15 residues. CDR1 and CDR2 from the germline V gene are MGHRA and YSYEKL. With V trimmed by 1 base and J by 1 base, 3 bases remained unmatched. The CDR3 protein is CASSQGRLAQETQYF. Written as DNA, the CDR3 is TGCGCCAGCAGCCAAGGTAGACTAGCCCAAGAGACCCAGTACTTC.

The chain carries TRBV4-1 and TRBJ2-2; TRBD2 is a possible D gene (6 bases). In germline, CDR1 is MGHRA, CDR2 YSYEKL. The germline V and J ends were trimmed by 4 bases and 2 bases, with 14 bases remaining between them. The CDR3 is 16 residues long. CDR3 in amino acids: CASSPRAGINTGELFF. CDR3 bases: TGCGCCAGCAGCCCCCGGGCGGGAATCAACACCGGGGAGCTGTTTTTT.

The J gene is TRBJ1-5, the V gene TRBV7-2, with 7 bases aligning to TRBD1. Germline CDR1 SGHTA, CDR2 FQGNSA. The trim removed 5 bases at V and 7 bases at J, leaving 23 bases unmatched. The length of the CDR3 is 19 residues. The DNA for the CDR3 is TGTGCCAGCAGCCTGAACCCGAGGACAGGCTCGGGCGTAGGACAGCCCCAGCATTTT. It codes for CASSLNPRTGSGVGQPQHF.

The table lists this clone with a count of one. This sequence joins TRBV10-3 and TRBJ1-1; D might be TRBD1 (5 bases). The CDR3 consists of 13 residues. Germline CDR1 and CDR2: ENHRY and SYGVKD. The V end was cut by 5 bases, the J end by 6 bases, with 13 bases between. The CDR3: CAISSGPWAEAFF. The CDR3 coding sequence is TGTGCCATCAGTTCGGGACCCTGGGCTGAAGCTTTCTTT.

This clone has just one count. One end of the junction fails to match germline, which may point to a read error. The V call is TRBV6-1, the J call TRBJ1-5; TRBD1 is a possible D gene (6 bases). In germline, CDR1 is MNHNS, CDR2 SASEGT. CDR3 length: 13 residues. As DNA, the CDR3 is TGTGCCAGCAGTCCAATAAATCTCCCGGGACAACAGTTT. The encoded protein is CASSPINLPGQQF.

The chain links TRBV9 to TRBJ2-1; TRBD1 aligns across 7 bases. This CDR3 is 13 amino acids long. V shed 7 bases and J 4 bases; nucleotides not matched to a gene: 5. Germline V CDR1 and CDR2: SGDLS, YYNGEE. The CDR3 region has the DNA TGTGCCAGCGGGGGACAGATATACAATGAGCAGTTCTTC. It translates to CASGGQIYNEQFF.

The gene calls are TRBV11-2 and TRBJ2-2, with 14 bases identical to TRBD2. This CDR3 region has 18 residues. CDR1 and CDR2 (germline): SGHAT, FQNNGV. J was trimmed by 5 bases and V by 4 bases; bases with no gene match: 9. The CDR3 region is CASSSLRTSGRRTGELFF. In nucleotides, the CDR3 is TGTGCCAGCAGCTCTCTTAGGACTAGCGGGAGGAGGACCGGGGAGCTGTTTTTT. The full variable domain, its missing parts supplied by reference TRBV11-2 and TRBJ2-2, is EAGVAQSPRYKIIEKRQSVAFWCNPISGHATLYWYQQILGQGPKLLIQFQNNGVVDDSQLPKDRFSAERLKGVDSTLKIQPAKLEDSAVYLCASSSLRTSGRRTGELFFGEGSRLTVL.

The CDR3 DNA is TGTGCCAGCAGCTTGTTTTGGGGAGGGTCGACCGGGGAGCTGTTTTTT. It translates to CASSLFWGGSTGELFF. V and J are TRBV5-5 and TRBJ2-2; 7 nucleotides align to TRBD2. CDR3 size: 16 residues. J gave up 5 bases and V 1 base, and 8 bases lay outside the gene matches. CDR1 and CDR2 from the germline V gene are SGHKS and YYEKEE (reference sequence).

This chain links TRBV18 with TRBJ1-1, with TRBD1 matching over 8 bases. CDR1 is KGHSH, CDR2 LQKENI, per germline. The CDR3 sequence is 14 residues long. The trim removed 4 bases at V and 2 bases at J, leaving 3 bases unmatched. The CDR3 loop reads CASSQGQVNTEAFF. In nucleotides, the CDR3 is TGTGCCAGCTCACAGGGACAGGTTAACACTGAAGCTTTCTTT.

This clone came up a few times. CDR3 region: CASSKQGASPLQYF. The DNA of the CDR3 is TGTGCCAGCAGCAAACAGGGGGCGAGCCCATTGCAGTATTTT. The V call is TRBV14, the J call TRBJ2-3; 9 nucleotides align to TRBD1. The CDR3 spans 14 residues. The germline V gene has CDR1 SGHDN and CDR2 FVKESK. J was trimmed by 11 bases and V by 5 bases; bases with no gene match: 11.

Only one count was recorded for this clone. J is TRBJ1-5 and V is TRBV19, with D tentatively TRBD1 (5 bases). Germline V gene lookup returns CDR1 LNHDA and CDR2 SQIVND (reference sequence). Trimming stripped 6 bases from V and 5 bases from J, with 20 bases between. The CDR3 sequence is 16 residues long. The CDR3 region is CASSDPGRRGDQPQHF. The CDR3 coding sequence is TGTGCCAGTAGCGACCCCGGACGGCGGGGGGATCAGCCCCAGCATTTT.

This clone came up a few times. The chain is built from TRBV6-4 and TRBJ1-6, with TRBD1 matching 12 bases. Germline CDR1 and CDR2: MRHNA and SNTAGT. The CDR3 totals 15 residues. V shed 4 bases and J 10 bases; nucleotides not matched to a gene: 5. The CDR3 DNA follows: TGTGCCAGCAGTGGGGGACAGGGGGCTGGATCACCCCTCCACTTT. Translating gives CASSGGQGAGSPLHF.